This passage covers 29 T cell receptor beta chains from one sample sequenced in a study of T cells in Graves' hyperthyroidism and ophthalmopathy. The CDR3 regions of TCR beta were amplified from RNA transcripts. The TCR CDR3 was amplified in a first-round RT-PCR using the HTBI primer set. MiXCR, run by TCRdb on the multiplex PCR reads, gives a single entry per CDR3 protein. The sample comprises a few hundred thousand distinct CDR3 sequences, 20% to 25% of which are singletons, and over 55% rests with the top ten. Sequencing was carried out using blood. These receptors were collected from a man between 25 and 39 years old with Graves' ophthalmopathy.

This clonotype was observed a single time. The rearrangement uses TRBV6-2 or TRBV6-3 and TRBJ1-2; D might be TRBD1 (6 bases). V gave up 6 bases and J gave up 4 bases, with 9 bases separating them. CDR3 length equals 12 residues. Looked up from germline, CDR1 is MNHEY and CDR2 is SVGEGT. CDR3 nucleotides: TGTGCCAGCAGGGGGGCCTCCTATGGCTACACCTTC. It translates to CASRGASYGYTF.

This clonotype was seen once. This clone may be a read error of a much larger clone one base away. The CDR3 bases are TGTGCCAGCAGGTCCCCTCCTGGGGGGGGGGACACTGAAGCTTTCTTT. Translating it yields CASRSPPGGGDTEAFF. The chain combines TRBV11-2 with TRBJ1-1, with D possibly being TRBD1 (5 bases). Germline loops: CDR1 SGHAT, CDR2 FQNNGV. Trimming shortened V by 6 bases and J by 3 bases, and 20 bases separated the two germline ends. CDR3 length: 16 residues.

There are a few counts of this clonotype. The chain links TRBV6-5 to TRBJ1-2; D uncertain. Trimming left V 2 bases short and J 0 bases short, with 10 bases between. This CDR3 has 15 amino acids. Germline V gene sequence: CDR1 MNHEY, CDR2 SVGAGI. The CDR3 nucleotides are TGTGCCAGCAGTTACGGTCGACCGGCTAACTATGGCTACACCTTC. Encoded protein: CASSYGRPANYGYTF.

A few counts support this clonotype. The chain couples TRBV28 to TRBJ1-2; D gene unclear. The V gene's germline CDR1 is MDHEN and CDR2 SYDVKM. The CDR3 is 13 amino acids. Trimming took 7 bases from V and 1 from J, leaving 10 bases between them. This CDR3 is CASTPGSNYGYTF. CDR3 sequence (DNA): TGTGCCAGCACCCCGGGGAGTAACTATGGCTACACCTTC.

Note on this clonotype: This could be a read error, since a much larger clone is one nucleotide away. The CDR3 nucleotides read TGTGCCTGGAGTGTACTTGGGAAGTTGGGCTCCTACAATGAGCGGTTCTTC. Its translation: CAWSVLGKLGSYNERFF. V gene TRBV30 combines with J gene TRBJ2-1, with D unclear. Looked up from germline, CDR1 is GTSNPN and CDR2 is SVGIG (reference sequence). This CDR3 comprises 17 residues.

V is TRBV20-1 and J is TRBJ1-4, with 7 bases matching TRBD1. V trimming: 5 bases; J trimming: 4 bases; junction bases outside the gene matches: 13. The length of the CDR3 is 16 residues. Germline CDR1 is DFQATT and CDR2 is SNEGSKA (reference sequence). In DNA form, the CDR3 reads TGCAGTGCTCGAACAGGGGTCGGTCGCGATAATGAAAAACTGTTTTTT. Protein: CSARTGVGRDNEKLFF.

The sample holds many counts of this clonotype. The CDR3 DNA reads TGTGCCAGCAGTCCGGACAGGATCGGTGGCTACACCTTC. Translated: CASSPDRIGGYTF. The chain couples TRBV27 to TRBJ1-2; 7 nucleotides line up with TRBD1. Germline CDR1 and CDR2: MNHEY and SMNVEV (reference sequence). The CDR3 length is 13 residues. The ends lost 5 bases at V and 7 bases at J; junction bases unmatched: 7.

This clonotype was counted a few times. V gene TRBV20-1 combines with J gene TRBJ1-4; 7 bases are shared with TRBD1. The V gene's germline CDR1 is DFQATT and CDR2 SNEGSKA (reference sequence). The J segment lost 6 bases and the V segment lost 1 base, leaving 11 bases of the junction unmatched. CDR3 length: 16 residues. The CDR3 DNA reads TGCAGTGCTAGAGTCCTAAACAGGGGCTCGGATGAAAAACTGTTTTTT. Translated: CSARVLNRGSDEKLFF.

J is TRBJ1-5 and V is TRBV20-1, with 11 bases that match TRBD1. Per the germline V gene, CDR1 is DFQATT and CDR2 is SNEGSKA (reference sequence). CDR3 length: 15 residues. V trimming: 5 bases; J trimming: 4 bases; junction bases outside the gene matches: 7. This CDR3 reads CSALRTGGANQPQHF. CDR3 coding DNA: TGCAGTGCTCTGCGGACAGGGGGCGCGAATCAGCCCCAGCATTTT.

V gene TRBV28 combines with J gene TRBJ2-7; tentatively, D is TRBD1 or TRBD2 (7 bases each). The germline V gene has CDR1 MDHEN and CDR2 SYDVKM. This CDR3 has 14 residues. V was cut by 4 bases and J by 6 bases, with 16 bases left in between. CDR3 sequence reads: CASSSPGEGAEQYF. The CDR3 bases are TGTGCCAGCAGTTCCCCAGGGGAGGGGGCCGAGCAGTACTTC.

This clonotype was picked up a small number of times. The chain uses TRBV9 and TRBJ1-5, with D unclear. This CDR3 is built from 18 residues. Germline CDR1 reads SGDLS; CDR2 reads YYNGEE. The V end lost 7 bases, the J end lost 0 bases, and 23 bases lay between the germline ends. The CDR3 coding sequence is TGTGCCAGCTCAGAGCGAGACACGAGCCATTATAGCAATCAGCCCCAGCATTTT. Its protein is CASSERDTSHYSNQPQHF.

This clonotype has ten or more counts. This chain connects TRBV11-2 to TRBJ2-3, with D uncertain. CDR3 size: 12 residues. V was trimmed by 5 bases and J by 2 bases, leaving 5 bases between them. Germline values: CDR1 SGHAT, CDR2 FQNNGV. In DNA, the CDR3 is TGTGCCAGCAGCCTCAACACAGATACGCAGTATTTT. Translating it yields CASSLNTDTQYF.

This clonotype was counted a few times. The chain carries TRBV6-5 and TRBJ2-3, with 8 bases lining up with TRBD1. The CDR3 sequence is 15 residues long. Germline V lookup: CDR1 MNHEY, CDR2 SVGAGI. The junction had 6 bases not matched to a gene; V was cut back by 4 bases and J by 3 bases. CDR3 nucleotides: TGTGCCAGCAGTTCCGGGACAGGAGTAACAGATACGCAGTATTTT. Its protein product is CASSSGTGVTDTQYF.

V is TRBV5-5 and J is TRBJ1-1, with D perhaps matching TRBD1 (6 bases). Trimming removed 5 bases at V and 3 bases at J, with 17 bases between. Germline values: CDR1 SGHKS, CDR2 YYEKEE (reference sequence). The CDR3 sequence is 15 residues long. For the CDR3, the DNA is TGTGCCAGCAGTTTTAGACAGGTTGTGGACACTGAAGCTTTCTTT. It encodes CASSFRQVVDTEAFF.

The sample holds many counts of this clonotype. The chain uses TRBV7-6 and TRBJ2-3; 7 bases map to TRBD1. The CDR3 runs to 19 residues. V shed 2 bases, J shed 3 bases, and the junction held 17 bases outside the gene matches. From germline, CDR1 is SGHVS and CDR2 FNYEAQ. This CDR3 reads CASSLSLWVGDRQTDTQYF. CDR3 sequence (DNA): TGTGCCAGCAGCTTAAGCCTTTGGGTTGGGGACAGACAAACAGATACGCAGTATTTT.

This clonotype was observed at least ten times. The genes are TRBV30 and TRBJ2-7; possible D gene TRBD1, 6 bases. This CDR3 comprises 12 residues. Germline V CDR1 and CDR2: GTSNPN, SVGIG (reference sequence). The ends were cut back, 3 bases at V and 1 base at J, with 7 bases in the middle. The CDR3 reads CAWRDSSYEQYF. The CDR3 DNA reads as TGTGCCTGGAGGGACAGTTCCTACGAGCAGTACTTC.

This clonotype has more than one count but fewer than ten. J is TRBJ2-7 and V is TRBV12-3 or TRBV12-4, with 8 bases that match TRBD2. The V and J ends lost 7 bases and 2 bases, in that order; junction bases with no gene match: 10. The CDR3 is 15 residues long. The CDR3 DNA reads TGTGCCAGCACCCAGGAGGCGGGAGGACCCTACGAGCAGTACTTC. Residues: CASTQEAGGPYEQYF.

This clonotype was seen more than once but under ten times. The rearrangement joins TRBV19 to TRBJ2-1; a weak D match, TRBD2 (5 bases). The germline V gene encodes CDR1 LNHDA and CDR2 SQIVND (reference sequence). V lost 7 bases to trimming and J lost 4 bases, with 17 bases between them. CDR3 length: 15 amino acids. This CDR3 is CASTMKVGLYNEQFF. The CDR3 bases are TGTGCCAGTACCATGAAGGTTGGACTTTACAATGAGCAGTTCTTC.

The chain has TRBV11-2 and TRBJ1-1, with 7 bases lining up with TRBD1. The CDR3 is 15 amino acids. Looked up from germline, CDR1 is SGHAT and CDR2 is FQNNGV. The ends lost 5 bases at V and 3 bases at J; junction bases unmatched: 9. The CDR3 is CASSRDRVQDTEAFF. CDR3 bases: TGTGCCAGCAGCCGCGACAGGGTCCAGGACACTGAAGCTTTCTTT.

This clonotype was recorded a few times. The genes are TRBV12-3 or TRBV12-4 and TRBJ2-3; TRBD2 is a possible D gene (6 bases). Trimming removed 10 bases at V and 0 bases at J, with 20 bases between. The CDR3 runs 16 residues. The chain's CDR3 is CATRLKAGTSTDTQYF. The CDR3 DNA reads as TGTGCCACCAGATTAAAGGCGGGAACCAGCACAGATACGCAGTATTTT.

This clonotype turned up a few times. This chain links TRBV6-5 with TRBJ2-7, with D uncertain. V was cut by 2 bases and J by 1 base, with 21 bases left in between. The V gene's germline CDR1 is MNHEY and CDR2 SVGAGI. CDR3 size: 18 residues. The CDR3 loop reads CASSYLLPTIKESYEQYF. In DNA, the CDR3 is TGTGCCAGCAGTTACCTCCTCCCGACAATTAAAGAATCCTACGAGCAGTACTTC.

The V and J genes are TRBV7-9 and TRBJ2-5; weak D call: TRBD2 (6 bases). V gave up 1 base and J gave up 10 bases, with 10 bases separating them. From germline, CDR1 is SEHNR and CDR2 FQNEAQ (reference sequence). The CDR3 runs 12 residues. CDR3 in amino acids: CASSLGGVIQYF. The CDR3 DNA reads as TGTGCCAGCAGCTTAGGGGGGGTGATCCAGTACTTC.

The V gene is TRBV18, the J gene TRBJ1-1, with 8 bases matching TRBD1. CDR3 size: 15 residues. J was trimmed by 5 bases and V by 1 base; bases with no gene match: 6. Germline V gives CDR1 KGHSH, CDR2 LQKENI. CDR3 in DNA: TGTGCCAGCTCACCACGTCCAGGGGGCCGAACTGAAGCTTTCTTT. This encodes CASSPRPGGRTEAFF.

This clonotype appeared a few times. This rearrangement joins TRBV24-1 to TRBJ1-2, with 10 bases that match TRBD1. After removal of 7 bases from V and 3 bases from J, the junction contained 7 bases not matched to a gene. Per germline, CDR1 KGHDR and CDR2 SFDVKD. This CDR3 spans 15 amino acids. The DNA for the CDR3 is TGTGCCACCAGCGCCCAGACAGGGGGCGACTATGGCTACACCTTC. Translated: CATSAQTGGDYGYTF.

This sequence joins TRBV30 and TRBJ2-1, with a tentative D call TRBD2 (6 bases). Trimming took 2 bases from V and 7 from J, leaving 12 bases between them. Per the germline V gene, CDR1 is GTSNPN and CDR2 is SVGIG (reference sequence). The CDR3 sequence is 13 residues long. This CDR3 is CAWSTSAGNEQFF. The CDR3 nucleotides read TGTGCCTGGAGTACCTCCGCGGGGAATGAGCAGTTCTTC.

The chain is built from TRBV10-3 and TRBJ1-6; D gene ambiguous. Germline V gene lookup returns CDR1 ENHRY and CDR2 SYGVKD. The CDR3 consists of 14 residues. The V end lost 2 bases, the J end lost 7 bases, and 9 bases lay between the germline ends. The DNA for the CDR3 is TGTGCCATCAGTGAGGGGCCAGTCAATTCACCCCTCCACTTT. Translation: CAISEGPVNSPLHF.

The sample holds a few counts of this clonotype. This chain joins TRBV19 and TRBJ2-2, with 9 nucleotides matching TRBD1. Trimming cost V 4 bases and J 4 bases; bases outside gene matches: 10. This CDR3 comprises 17 residues. Germline V lookup: CDR1 LNHDA, CDR2 SQIVND (reference sequence). The CDR3, as DNA: TGTGCCAGTAGTAACCAACCGGGACAGGGTATCACCGGGGAGCTGTTTTTT. It translates to CASSNQPGQGITGELFF.

The chain carries TRBV2 and TRBJ2-7; D gene uncertain. Trimming took off 6 bases at V and 6 bases at J, with 6 bases between the two ends. The germline gives CDR1 SNHLY, CDR2 FYNNEI. This CDR3 has 10 residues. CDR3 nucleotides: TGTGCCAGCAGGGCCGGCGAGCAGTACTTC. Its translation is CASRAGEQYF.

The chain carries TRBV25-1 and TRBJ1-5, with TRBD1 matching over 11 bases. J lost 1 base, V lost 2 bases, and 4 bases had no gene match. CDR1 MGHDK and CDR2 SYGVNS come from the germline V gene. The CDR3 has 17 amino acids. The CDR3 loop reads CASSEGQGAPSNQPQHF. For the CDR3, the DNA is TGTGCCAGCAGTGAAGGACAGGGGGCGCCGAGCAATCAGCCCCAGCATTTT. Full variable domain (outside the CDR3, taken from reference TRBV25-1 and TRBJ1-5): EADIYQTPRYLVIGTGKKITLECSQTMGHDKMYWYQQDPGMELHLIHYSYGVNSTEKGDLSSESTVSRIRTEHFPLTLESARPSHTSQYLCASSEGQGAPSNQPQHFGDGTRLSIL.